The clone carrying this T cell receptor (beta chain) was counted a single time. Its cognate antigen is unknown. Trimming removed 3 bases from V and 4 bases from J; junction bases left unmatched: 4. There are 14 residues in the CDR3. Germline CDR1 reads ENHRY; CDR2 reads SYGVKD. The sample is drawn from a study of shared clonotypes between healthy human individuals. General study results and limits: Although depth was large, rarefaction showed that sequencing of the sorted subsets was incomplete. With four donors compared, approximately 5.5% of naive CD4 clonotypes were shared. Collection of samples was limited to blood; tissue repertoires likely differ. Few donors restricted represented genetic and exposure-history diversity.

Sequencing was performed with immunoSEQ multiplex PCR; in TCRdb, only in-frame clones are kept and a portion is missing. The sample includes around 2,100,000 clones, about 95% of them seen just once. Terminally differentiated effector memory CD45RA+ cells were excluded by CCR7 positive selection of CD45RO-negative cells. The genes are TRBV10-3 and TRBJ2-7, with 9 bases lining up with TRBD2. This TCR came from a man aged 18 to 29 in good health. Sequencing input: naive CD8+ T cells sorted from blood. This chain's CDR3 is CAISDSGSRYEQYF. The CDR3 DNA is TGTGCCATCAGTGATAGCGGGAGTCGGTACGAGCAGTACTTC.